The 14 T cell receptor beta chains below come from one sample, sequenced in a study of T cells after yellow fever vaccination (dated 2019 in TCRdb). Library method: 5' RACE. The sequencer was an Illumina HiSeq 2500. Through fastp at Q25 and MiXCR, TCRdb rebuilt clones from the public reads, retaining in-frame beta chains. Identical CDR3 proteins give one entry, which carries the most common genes and DNA. Recorded for this sample are hundreds of thousands of distinct CDR3 sequences; 9% to 15% of them occurred a single time. The ten top clones hold about 16% of the sample. Read against the paper, the sample's treatment or condition label means: live attenuated yellow fever vaccine strain. The source material was PBMCs, sampled on the day of the yellow fever booster vaccination. Receptors were obtained from a young man who received the YFV17D yellow fever vaccine.

The chain combines TRBV6-5 with TRBJ1-5; 10 bases align to TRBD1. Per the germline V gene, CDR1 is MNHEY and CDR2 is SVGAGI. Unmatched junction bases numbered 4, after V lost 4 bases and J lost 7 bases. The CDR3 contains 14 residues. As DNA, the CDR3 is TGTGCCAGCAGTTCGGACAGGGGGGAACAGCCCCAGCATTTT. It encodes CASSSDRGEQPQHF.

This clonotype was detected only a few times. The chain joins TRBV5-1 to TRBJ1-3; D remains unclear. Trimming took 0 bases from V and 6 from J, leaving 13 bases between them. Per the germline V gene, CDR1 is SGHRS and CDR2 is YFSETQ. This CDR3 is 15 amino acids long. CDR3 nucleotides: TGCGCCAGCAGCTTGGGGCCCGGGTTCGAAAACACCATATATTTT. This sequence encodes CASSLGPGFENTIYF.

This sequence joins TRBV27 and TRBJ1-1; tentative D call: TRBD1 (5 bases). This CDR3 comprises 13 residues. Germline V gene lookup returns CDR1 MNHEY and CDR2 SMNVEV (reference sequence). The V end was cut by 3 bases, the J end by 7 bases, with 12 bases between. Here the CDR3 DNA reads TGTGCCAGCAGTTTGGGTCGGGGACTTGAAGCTTTCTTT. It yields the protein CASSLGRGLEAFF.

This clonotype was seen a few times. The chain employs TRBV3-1 and TRBJ1-6; possible D gene TRBD1, 5 bases. V lost 1 base and J 6 bases, leaving 13 bases between the germline ends. Germline CDR1 and CDR2: LGHDT and YNNKEL (reference sequence). This CDR3 region has 16 residues. The CDR3: CASSQAGVRGNSPLHF. In DNA form, the CDR3 reads TGTGCCAGCAGCCAAGCCGGGGTGAGGGGTAATTCACCCCTCCACTTT.

This clonotype has just a few counts. The J gene is TRBJ2-1, the V gene TRBV25-1; TRBD2 matches 8 bases. The CDR3 spans 18 residues. The V and J ends lost 5 bases and 0 bases, in that order; junction bases with no gene match: 12. The germline V gene encodes CDR1 MGHDK and CDR2 SYGVNS. The CDR3: CASSPSGGGPSSYNEQFF. The CDR3 DNA reads TGTGCCAGCAGTCCCTCCGGGGGGGGGCCTAGCTCCTACAATGAGCAGTTCTTC.

This clonotype came up a few times. The gene calls are TRBV18 and TRBJ2-3; 15 bases line up with TRBD2. The CDR3 covers 16 residues. Germline CDR1 is KGHSH and CDR2 is LQKENI. V shed 0 bases, J shed 6 bases, and the junction held 1 base outside the gene matches. The CDR3 DNA reads TGTGCCAGCTCACCACCGGGACTAGCGGGAGGCGATACGCAGTATTTT. Residues: CASSPPGLAGGDTQYF.

The J gene is TRBJ2-5, the V gene TRBV5-1; TRBD2 might be the D (6 bases). The CDR3 is 15 amino acids. Germline CDR1 reads SGHRS; CDR2 reads YFSETQ. With 0 bases removed from V and 1 base from J, the gap between germline ends came to 10 bases. The CDR3 DNA is TGCGCCAGCAGCTTGGTGGGAGGAAGCCAAGAGACCCAGTACTTC. Its protein product is CASSLVGGSQETQYF.

This chain joins TRBV7-9 and TRBJ2-2, with D tentatively TRBD1 (5 bases). CDR1 and CDR2 (germline): SEHNR, FQNEAQ (reference sequence). The CDR3 sequence is 15 residues long. Trimming pared 6 bases from V and 4 bases from J, leaving 15 bases between. CDR3 DNA: TGTGCCAGCAGTTCAGGGTCATATGCCACCGGGGAGCTGTTTTTT. Its protein product is CASSSGSYATGELFF.

This clonotype appeared a few times. The V call is TRBV18, the J call TRBJ2-1; 7 bases are shared with TRBD2. Germline lookup yields CDR1 KGHSH and CDR2 LQKENI. V was pared by 0 bases and J by 8 bases, with 10 bases of the junction left unmatched. The CDR3 consists of 16 residues. CDR3 region: CASSPPASGGIYEQFF. The CDR3 DNA is TGTGCCAGCTCACCACCAGCTAGCGGAGGAATCTATGAGCAGTTCTTC.

This clonotype came up many times. This chain links TRBV20-1 with TRBJ2-7; TRBD2 is a possible D gene (6 bases). The germline gives CDR1 DFQATT, CDR2 SNEGSKA (reference sequence). V lost 3 bases and J lost 5, with 20 bases in between. This CDR3 is built from 15 residues. The CDR3 here is CSARGRQTGVDEQYF. CDR3 DNA sequence: TGCAGTGCTAGGGGCAGGCAGACGGGAGTCGACGAGCAGTACTTC.

This clonotype was seen more than once but under ten times. For the CDR3, the DNA is TGTGCCAGCAGTCCGGGACCGCGGGAGCAGTACTTC. The encoded protein is CASSPGPREQYF. The rearrangement links TRBV28 to TRBJ2-7; either TRBD1 or TRBD2 may fit D (5 bases each). Germline values: CDR1 MDHEN, CDR2 SYDVKM. The CDR3 is made up of 12 amino acids. Trimming cost V 5 bases and J 7 bases, with 12 bases left between them.

This clonotype was detected only a few times. This chain joins TRBV5-6 and TRBJ2-7; TRBD2 aligns across 9 bases. Germline loops: CDR1 SGHDT, CDR2 YYEEEE. This CDR3 spans 15 amino acids. Unmatched junction bases numbered 10, after V lost 3 bases and J lost 6 bases. The CDR3 here is CASSSSGLAGVEQYF. CDR3 DNA sequence: TGTGCCAGCAGCTCCTCGGGACTAGCAGGGGTCGAGCAGTACTTC.

V usage is TRBV20-1 and J usage is TRBJ2-7; 10 nucleotides agree with TRBD2. CDR1 is DFQATT, CDR2 SNEGSKA, per germline (reference sequence). The CDR3 loop spans 13 amino acids. Losses at the gene ends were 5 bases for V and 4 bases for J; bases not matched to a gene: 5. In nucleotides, the CDR3 is TGCAGTGCTTATCTAGCGGGGGCATACGAGCAGTACTTC. Translating it yields CSAYLAGAYEQYF.

The table lists this clonotype with a few counts. V is TRBV3-1 and J is TRBJ2-5; a possible D gene is TRBD1 (6 bases). Trimming shortened V by 5 bases and J by 4 bases, and 11 bases separated the two germline ends. Germline loops: CDR1 LGHDT, CDR2 YNNKEL (reference sequence). There are 13 residues in the CDR3. Written as DNA, the CDR3 is TGTGCCAGCAGCAGAACAGGGACAGAGACCCAGTACTTC. Residues: CASSRTGTETQYF.